These 22 T cell receptor beta chains share one sample of origin, sequenced in a study of cytomegalovirus exposure and HLA in healthy donors. It was with 60 Vbeta and 13 Jbeta primers that the PCR ran. The assay was immunoSEQ multiplex PCR, and TCRdb's table has in-frame clones only and misses some. The table has 150,000 to 180,000 clones, more than 60% seen once. Sequences were obtained from PBMCs. The receptors derive from a woman in her thirties or forties in good health and CMV-seronegative.

The chain links TRBV4-1 to TRBJ1-2; 10 bases fit TRBD1. Losses at the gene ends were 4 bases for V and 13 bases for J; bases not matched to a gene: 12. The CDR3 contains 14 residues. Germline V lookup: CDR1 MGHRA, CDR2 YSYEKL. The CDR3 reads CASSPKGGTGDCTF. The CDR3 DNA sequence: TGCGCCAGCAGCCCCAAAGGCGGGACAGGGGACTGCACCTTC.

This clone was seen more than once but under ten times. This chain joins TRBV6-1 and TRBJ1-1; 7 bases line up with TRBD1. Germline values: CDR1 MNHNS, CDR2 SASEGT. V lost 7 bases and J lost 4; bases outside the gene matches: 9. The CDR3 has 14 residues. CDR3 in DNA: TGTGCCAGCACCAAAGACAGGGTCCTCACTGAAGCTTTCTTT. Amino acid sequence: CASTKDRVLTEAFF.

The rearrangement uses TRBV4-1 and TRBJ2-3; perhaps TRBD1 as D (7 bases). CDR3 length equals 15 residues. Trimming took 6 bases from V and 1 from J, leaving 14 bases between them. The V gene's germline CDR1 is MGHRA and CDR2 YSYEKL. In DNA form, the CDR3 reads TGCGCCAGCAGGCTCAGGGGGGAACGCACAGATACGCAGTATTTT. Protein product: CASRLRGERTDTQYF.

The J gene is TRBJ1-2, the V gene TRBV5-4, with TRBD1 matching 10 bases. From germline, CDR1 is SGHNT and CDR2 YYREEE (reference sequence). J gave up 4 bases and V 3 bases, and 6 bases lay outside the gene matches. The CDR3 covers 15 residues. CDR3 residues: CASSSGTGVFYGYTF. DNA for the CDR3: TGTGCCAGCAGCTCTGGGACAGGGGTTTTCTATGGCTACACCTTC.

The V and J genes are TRBV5-5 and TRBJ1-5; the D gene is possibly TRBD1 (5 bases). V was shortened by 1 base and J by 2 bases, with 16 bases between the two germline ends. The CDR3 contains 17 residues. Germline V lookup: CDR1 SGHKS, CDR2 YYEKEE (reference sequence). CDR3 residues: CASSLRGDNIGNQPQHF. CDR3 nucleotide sequence: TGTGCCAGCAGCTTGCGGGGGGATAATATTGGCAATCAGCCCCAGCATTTT.

This clone has only one observation. V and J are TRBV15 and TRBJ2-1; 8 positions agree with TRBD2. V lost 2 bases to trimming and J lost 7 bases; unmatched junction nucleotides: 1. Germline CDR1 reads LNHNV; CDR2 reads YYDKDF (reference sequence). The length of the CDR3 is 13 residues. In DNA form, the CDR3 reads TGTGCCACCAGCAGATCGGGGGGGAATGAGCAGTTCTTC. The encoded protein is CATSRSGGNEQFF.

The chain links TRBV14 to TRBJ1-4, with no clear D. This CDR3 region has 16 residues. V was trimmed by 4 bases and J by 0 bases, leaving 12 bases between them. The V gene's germline CDR1 is SGHDN and CDR2 FVKESK. This CDR3 reads CASSRGFSSTNEKLFF. CDR3 in DNA: TGTGCCAGCAGCCGAGGGTTTTCCTCAACTAATGAAAAACTGTTTTTT.

This clone has a single count. DNA of the CDR3: TGTGCCAGCAGTTACGCGCGGGACAGGGTGGCCTACGAGCAGTACTTC. This sequence encodes CASSYARDRVAYEQYF. This chain links TRBV6-5 with TRBJ2-7; 9 bases match TRBD1. Germline assignment: CDR1 MNHEY and CDR2 SVGAGI. CDR3 length: 16 residues. The junction had 7 bases not matched to a gene; V was cut back by 2 bases and J by 2 bases.

This CDR3 reads CARGGKGAYEQYF. The CDR3, as DNA: TGTGCCAGGGGGGGGAAGGGGGCCTACGAGCAGTACTTC. This chain uses TRBV21-1 with TRBJ2-7; the tabulated D call, TRBD2, remains unverified against the DNA. TRBV21-1 is a pseudogene segment. This CDR3 contains 13 residues.

The chain has TRBV7-2 and TRBJ1-2; 8 nucleotides agree with TRBD1. Germline V gene lookup returns CDR1 SGHTA and CDR2 FQGNSA. The V segment lost 0 bases and the J segment 5 bases; nucleotides outside the gene matches: 2. The CDR3 is 14 residues long. The DNA of the CDR3 is TGTGCCAGCAGCTTAGCGCAGGGGGCTTATGGCTACACCTTC. Translation gives CASSLAQGAYGYTF.

The gene calls are TRBV28 and TRBJ2-3; possibly TRBD1 for D (6 bases). CDR1 is MDHEN, CDR2 SYDVKM, per germline. V dropped 2 bases and J dropped 7 bases, with 7 bases sitting between them. The CDR3 extends over 12 amino acids. CDR3 in DNA: TGTGCCAGCAGTTTACAGGGGTATACGCAGTATTTT. It specifies CASSLQGYTQYF. Looking up the rest from reference TRBV28 and TRBJ2-3 gives the full variable domain: DVKVTQSSRYLVKRTGEKVFLECVQDMDHENMFWYRQDPGLGLRLIYFSYDVKMKEKGDIPEGYSVSREKKERFSLILESASTNQTSMYLCASSLQGYTQYFGPGTRLTVL.

CDR3: CASSLGQGANAYEQYF. As DNA, the CDR3 is TGTGCCAGCAGCTTAGGACAGGGGGCAAACGCCTACGAGCAGTACTTC. The J gene is TRBJ2-7, the V gene TRBV11-3; TRBD1 agrees at 10 bases. Trimming cost V 1 base and J 2 bases; bases outside gene matches: 5. CDR3 size: 16 residues. Germline CDR1 SGHNT, CDR2 YENEEA.

The chain recombines TRBV29-1 with TRBJ2-2, with D possibly TRBD1 on 5 matching bases. CDR1 and CDR2 (germline): SQVTM, ANQGSEA. The CDR3 spans 14 residues. Trimming removed 4 bases from V and 0 bases from J, with 9 bases in between. Written as DNA, the CDR3 is TGCAGCGTTGGACAGTCCCCGAACACCGGGGAGCTGTTTTTT. Translating gives CSVGQSPNTGELFF.

This clone was seen more than once but under ten times. This chain connects TRBV30 to TRBJ1-2; possible D gene TRBD1, 5 bases. There are 15 residues in the CDR3. Per germline, CDR1 GTSNPN and CDR2 SVGIG (reference sequence). V was shortened by 3 bases and J by 0 bases, with 14 bases between the two germline ends. CDR3 region: CAWSHHGGANYGYTF. CDR3 nucleotide sequence: TGTGCCTGGAGCCACCACGGGGGAGCTAACTATGGCTACACCTTC. Full variable domain (missing parts from reference TRBV30 and TRBJ1-2): SQTIHQWPATLVQPVGSPLSLECTVEGTSNPNLYWYRQAAGRGLQLLFYSVGIGQISSEVPQNLSASRPQDRQFILSSKKLLLSDSGFYLCAWSHHGGANYGYTFGSGTRLTVV.

This chain joins TRBV7-6 and TRBJ1-6; D call uncertain. The V end was cut by 0 bases, the J end by 5 bases, with 8 bases between. The germline V gene encodes CDR1 SGHVS and CDR2 FNYEAQ. This CDR3 has 15 amino acids. The CDR3 protein is CASSLARAHNSPLHF. Written as DNA, the CDR3 is TGTGCCAGCAGCTTAGCGCGCGCCCATAATTCACCCCTCCACTTT.

V and J are TRBV15 and TRBJ2-1; the D gene is possibly TRBD2 (5 bases). The CDR3 length is 17 residues. The germline CDR1 and CDR2 sequences are LNHNV and YYDKDF (reference sequence). V was shortened by 0 bases and J by 5 bases, with 17 bases between the two germline ends. DNA for the CDR3: TGTGCCACCAGCAGAGATCGGGGTCTGGCGGTAAACAATGAGCAGTTCTTC. It is translated as CATSRDRGLAVNNEQFF. Looking up the rest from reference TRBV15 and TRBJ2-1 gives the full variable domain: DAMVIQNPRYQVTQFGKPVTLSCSQTLNHNVMYWYQQKSSQAPKLLFHYYDKDFNNEADTPDNFQSRRPNTSFCFLDIRSPGLGDTAMYLCATSRDRGLAVNNEQFFGPGTRLTVL.

The CDR3 loop reads CASSEWAHMETQYF. The DNA for the CDR3 is TGTGCCAGCAGTGAATGGGCCCACATGGAGACCCAGTACTTC. This rearrangement joins TRBV6-1 to TRBJ2-5, with D unclear. Looked up from germline, CDR1 is MNHNS and CDR2 is SASEGT. The CDR3 sequence is 14 residues long. Between the trimmed V and J ends, which lost 2 bases and 5 bases, there was a span of 12 bases.

With respect to this clone: The CDR3 ends on some other residue instead of the conserved phenylalanine or tryptophan, so this is likely a read error. The chain carries TRBV10-3 and TRBJ1-5; no reliable D call. The germline V gene has CDR1 ENHRY and CDR2 SYGVKD. Between the trimmed V and J ends, which lost 4 bases and 4 bases, there was a span of 8 bases. The CDR3 is made up of 13 amino acids. This CDR3 is CAISGAPNQPQHV. The CDR3 coding sequence is TGTGCCATCAGTGGGGCACCAAATCAGCCCCAGCATGTT.

This clone was observed a handful of times. The chain recombines TRBV10-1 with TRBJ1-1, with D possibly matching TRBD1 (5 bases). The CDR3 runs to 15 residues. CDR1 is WNHNN, CDR2 SYGVQD, per germline (reference sequence). Trimming cost V 7 bases and J 4 bases, with 19 bases left between them. DNA of the CDR3: TGCGCCAGCACCCCCCGGGGGTTGTCGAGCACTGAAGCTTTCTTT. Its translation is CASTPRGLSSTEAFF.

The V call is TRBV27, the J call TRBJ1-2; D gene uncertain. This CDR3 is 13 amino acids long. Germline lookup yields CDR1 MNHEY and CDR2 SMNVEV (reference sequence). The ends were cut back, 3 bases at V and 8 bases at J, with 13 bases in the middle. CDR3 amino acids: CASSFDGGVGYTF. CDR3 DNA sequence: TGTGCCAGCAGTTTTGATGGAGGAGTCGGCTACACCTTC.

The CDR3 sequence is CASSALLTGGDTQYF. DNA for the CDR3: TGTGCCAGCAGTGCGCTTTTGACAGGGGGGGATACGCAGTATTTT. The chain combines TRBV27 with TRBJ2-3; 9 bases are a match to TRBD1. In germline, CDR1 is MNHEY, CDR2 SMNVEV (reference sequence). With V trimmed by 5 bases and J by 6 bases, 9 bases remained unmatched. This CDR3 has 15 amino acids.

V gene TRBV13 combines with J gene TRBJ1-1; TRBD1 matches at 7 bases. Germline assignment: CDR1 PRHDT and CDR2 FYEKMQ (reference sequence). The CDR3 extends over 13 amino acids. V lost 5 bases to trimming and J lost 5 bases; unmatched junction nucleotides: 5. The CDR3 region is CASSPTGSTEAFF. In DNA form, the CDR3 reads TGTGCCAGCAGCCCGACAGGGAGTACTGAAGCTTTCTTT. The entire variable domain, with the rest obtained from reference TRBV13 and TRBJ1-1, is as follows: AAGVIQSPRHLIKEKRETATLKCYPIPRHDTVYWYQQGPGQDPQFLISFYEKMQSDKGSIPDRFSAQQFSDYHSELNMSSLELGDSALYFCASSPTGSTEAFFGQGTRLTVV.